Listed here are 19 T cell receptor beta chains from one sample, sequenced in a study of T-cell memory formation after mild COVID-19. One entry per CDR3 protein results from TCRdb running MiXCR on the 5' RACE reads. Of hundreds of thousands of distinct CDR3 sequences in the sample, around a sixth were seen once. The specimen was PBMCs or a T cell subset sorted from them (not recorded which). Receptors originate from an adult woman who had mild COVID-19 (a few samples of this study predate the infection). Cell type and time point are not known.

This clonotype has a handful of counts. The rearrangement uses TRBV12-3 or TRBV12-4 and TRBJ2-5; D unresolved. This CDR3 is 14 amino acids long. Trimming shortened V by 2 bases and J by 4 bases, and 11 bases separated the two germline ends. DNA for the CDR3: TGTGCCAGCAGTTTACCCCGCAGTCGAGAGACCCAGTACTTC. As protein: CASSLPRSRETQYF.

The V and J genes are TRBV12-3 or TRBV12-4 and TRBJ1-4, with D hard to call. V was trimmed by 6 bases and J by 6 bases, leaving 11 bases between them. This CDR3 region has 13 residues. The CDR3 loop reads CASSLSPYEKLFF. In nucleotides, the CDR3 is TGTGCCAGCAGCCTTAGTCCTTATGAAAAACTGTTTTTT.

This clonotype was counted a few times. This chain joins TRBV4-2 and TRBJ1-5; D is perhaps TRBD1 (5 bases). V was trimmed by 4 bases and J by 0 bases, leaving 19 bases between them. Germline assignment: CDR1 LGHNA and CDR2 YNFKEQ. This CDR3 comprises 18 residues. The CDR3 DNA follows: TGTGCCAGCAGCCCGGAAGGGGCAGCTTACTCTAGCAATCAGCCCCAGCATTTT. Its translation is CASSPEGAAYSSNQPQHF.

This clonotype was detected ten times or more. The chain links TRBV7-2 to TRBJ2-5; D is uncertain. The CDR3 spans 11 residues. V dropped 2 bases and J dropped 3 bases, with 1 base sitting between them. From germline, CDR1 is SGHTA and CDR2 FQGNSA. CDR3 loop: CASSLKETQYF. The CDR3 DNA is TGTGCCAGCAGCTTAAAAGAGACCCAGTACTTC.

Only a few counts were recorded for this clonotype. The J gene is TRBJ2-7, the V gene TRBV7-9, with D possibly being TRBD2 (5 bases). The CDR3 loop spans 16 amino acids. V lost 5 bases, J lost 2 bases, and 19 bases lay in between. The germline gives CDR1 SEHNR, CDR2 FQNEAQ (reference sequence). As DNA, the CDR3 is TGTGCCAGCAGCCAAAGCGAGCGGTCCCCAACCTACGAGCAGTACTTC. This encodes CASSQSERSPTYEQYF. Drawing the rest from reference TRBV7-9 and TRBJ2-7, the complete variable domain is DTGVSQNPRHKITKRGQNVTFRCDPISEHNRLYWYRQTLGQGPEFLTYFQNEAQLEKSRLLSDRFSAERPKGSFSTLEIQRTEQGDSAMYLCASSQSERSPTYEQYFGPGTRLTVT.

This clonotype was counted only a few times. The J gene is TRBJ2-3, the V gene TRBV24-1; D gene unclear. The germline gives CDR1 KGHDR, CDR2 SFDVKD. CDR3 length: 15 amino acids. V dropped 4 bases and J dropped 0 bases, with 10 bases sitting between them. Written as DNA, the CDR3 is TGTGCCACCAGTGACCCAGGACCTAGCACAGATACGCAGTATTTT. Protein: CATSDPGPSTDTQYF.

This clonotype has a handful of counts. The chain recombines TRBV7-9 with TRBJ2-5, with D perhaps given as TRBD1 or TRBD2 (6 bases each). CDR3 size: 14 residues. The ends were cut back, 5 bases at V and 5 bases at J, with 15 bases in the middle. Per germline, CDR1 SEHNR and CDR2 FQNEAQ (reference sequence). The CDR3 DNA is TGTGCCAGCAGCGTCCTAGGGGGAGGCGAGACCCAGTACTTC. Translated, it gives CASSVLGGGETQYF.

J is TRBJ2-7 and V is TRBV19; D remains ambiguous. The CDR3 has 15 amino acids. Trimming stripped 8 bases from V and 1 base from J, with 18 bases between. Per the germline V gene, CDR1 is LNHDA and CDR2 is SQIVND (reference sequence). Here the CDR3 DNA reads TGTGCCAGTGCCATGTGGGCGAAGAGTTCCTACGAGCAGTACTTC. Encoded protein: CASAMWAKSSYEQYF. The variable domain in full, completed from reference TRBV19 and TRBJ2-7, reads DGGITQSPKYLFRKEGQNVTLSCEQNLNHDAMYWYRQDPGQGLRLIYYSQIVNDFQKGDIAEGYSVSREKKESFPLTVTSAQKNPTAFYLCASAMWAKSSYEQYFGPGTRLTVT.

There are a few counts of this clonotype. The chain links TRBV29-1 to TRBJ2-5; TRBD1 matches at 7 bases. The germline gives CDR1 SQVTM, CDR2 ANQGSEA. V lost 3 bases to trimming and J lost 2 bases; unmatched junction nucleotides: 6. The CDR3 extends over 14 amino acids. CDR3: CSVERGPAQETQYF. The CDR3 coding sequence is TGCAGCGTTGAGAGGGGGCCGGCTCAAGAGACCCAGTACTTC.

The DNA of the CDR3 is TGCGCCAGCAGCTTTGGACAGGGGGACACCATATATTTT. As protein: CASSFGQGDTIYF. This chain links TRBV5-1 with TRBJ1-3; 10 bases fit TRBD1. The CDR3 contains 13 residues. Germline CDR1 and CDR2: SGHRS and YFSETQ. V was pared by 2 bases and J by 8 bases, with 1 base of the junction left unmatched.

Only a few counts were recorded for this clonotype. V gene TRBV5-1 combines with J gene TRBJ1-1, with TRBD1 identical over 8 bases. The CDR3 extends over 14 amino acids. J lost 7 bases, V lost 0 bases, and 5 bases had no gene match. Germline CDR1 SGHRS, CDR2 YFSETQ. The CDR3 nucleotides read TGCGCCAGCAGCTTGGGGCAGGGGGCGGATGAAGCTTTCTTT. Translated, it gives CASSLGQGADEAFF.

This rearrangement joins TRBV12-3 or TRBV12-4 to TRBJ1-5; TRBD1 matches 7 bases. V shed 5 bases and J 9 bases; nucleotides not matched to a gene: 4. The CDR3 covers 12 residues. In DNA, the CDR3 is TGTGCCAGCAGTCCAACAGGGGCGCCCCAGCATTTT. Protein: CASSPTGAPQHF.

This chain uses TRBV6-2 or TRBV6-3 with TRBJ2-3, with 7 bases identical to TRBD2. The CDR3 extends over 16 amino acids. The V and J ends lost 0 bases and 7 bases, in that order; junction bases with no gene match: 10. The germline V gene has CDR1 MNHEY and CDR2 SVGEGT. CDR3 loop: CASSYSTGGRAYTQYF. The CDR3, as DNA: TGTGCCAGCAGTTACTCGACCGGCGGGAGAGCATATACGCAGTATTTT.

Only a few counts were recorded for this clonotype. The chain joins TRBV7-8 to TRBJ2-7; D may be TRBD1 (6 bases). The CDR3 length is 14 residues. In germline, CDR1 is SGHVS, CDR2 FQNEAQ. Trimming pared 5 bases from V and 2 bases from J, leaving 13 bases between. CDR3 nucleotides: TGTGCCAGCAGCGCCGGGACAACTACCTACGAGCAGTACTTC. It is translated as CASSAGTTTYEQYF. Based on the CDR3 plus reference TRBV7-8 and TRBJ2-7, the full variable domain is GAGVSQSPRYKVAKRGQDVALRCDPISGHVSLFWYQQALGQGPEFLTYFQNEAQLDKSGLPSDRFFAERPEGSVSTLKIQRTQQEDSAVYLCASSAGTTTYEQYFGPGTRLTVT.

This clonotype was detected a few times. The junction shows a germline mismatch at one end, possibly a read error. J is TRBJ1-4 and V is TRBV5-1, with a weak D call TRBD1 (5 bases). This CDR3 is built from 12 residues. Germline loops: CDR1 SGHRS, CDR2 YFSETQ. The CDR3 DNA sequence: TGCGCCAGCAGCCCGGCGGGGGAAGTGGCTGTTTTT. Protein sequence: CASSPAGEVAVF.

The rearrangement uses TRBV7-9 and TRBJ1-6, with unresolved D. The CDR3 consists of 11 residues. Per germline, CDR1 SEHNR and CDR2 FQNEAQ (reference sequence). The V and J ends lost 1 base and 11 bases respectively, with 3 bases between them. The CDR3 here is CASSLGAPLHF. CDR3 DNA: TGTGCCAGCAGCTTAGGGGCACCCCTCCACTTT.

This clonotype came up a few times. V is TRBV12-3 or TRBV12-4 and J is TRBJ2-7; no definite D call. V was pared by 6 bases and J by 3 bases, with 9 bases between. The CDR3 runs 12 residues. The CDR3 loop reads CASSRPYYEQYF. In nucleotides, the CDR3 is TGTGCCAGCAGCCGCCCCTACTACGAGCAGTACTTC.

This rearrangement joins TRBV12-3 or TRBV12-4 to TRBJ2-3, with 9 bases lining up with TRBD2. J was trimmed by 5 bases and V by 5 bases; bases with no gene match: 11. The CDR3 consists of 16 residues. The CDR3 here is CASSRTGAGGEDTQYF. The DNA of the CDR3 is TGTGCCAGCAGTCGCACGGGAGCGGGGGGAGAAGATACGCAGTATTTT.

The chain carries TRBV2 and TRBJ2-5; D assignment may be TRBD1 or TRBD2 (5 bases each). This CDR3 has 14 residues. Between the trimmed V and J ends, which lost 4 bases and 1 base, there was a span of 10 bases. Germline CDR1 is SNHLY and CDR2 is FYNNEI. The CDR3 DNA follows: TGTGCCAGCAGTGTTATGGGGGTCCAAGAGACCCAGTACTTC. Translation: CASSVMGVQETQYF.